This T cell receptor (beta chain) was captured by sequencing in a study of identical twins. Note on this clonotype: As yet, its antigen is unknown. The DNA is left out, because the CDR3 cannot be placed on it with certainty; the CDR3 is given as TCRdb lists it.

Germline loops: CDR1 SGHRS, CDR2 YFSETQ. The CDR3 is 22 amino acids in total, end residues counted. Findings of the study overall: Within monozygotic twins, out-of-frame TCR alpha sharing was underestimated by the models. Abundant beta clonotypes from cord blood bore fewer insertions; memory repertoires lacked this pattern. Cross-sectional statistical analysis was relied on for the conclusions, without the same donors being followed.

TCRdb itself ran the 5' RACE reads through MiXCR, one entry per CDR3 protein. Of some 1,600,000 distinct CDR3 sequences listed, around a third are singletons. All donors comprised healthy Caucasians. The chain has TRBV5-1 and TRBJ1-1; the DNA was not compared with TRBD1, the D call given in the table. The TCR was taken from a newborn girl in good health. The sample was cord blood. The CDR3 here is CASSRTGGDQPQHFGDGTEAFF.